The 30 T cell receptor beta chains given below trace back to one sample, sequenced in a study of post-analysis software for immune sequencing data. Presence of unique molecular identifiers characterized the TCR beta cDNA libraries. MiXCR, applied by TCRdb to the PCR reads, yields one record per CDR3 protein. The table includes some 700,000 distinct CDR3 sequences, approximately 59% detected once. These receptors have no known antigen. Overall study findings and caveats: Patients used about five TRBV segments, including TRBV5-6, TRBV5-1 and TRBV20-1, more often than controls.

What was sequenced was blood. Receptors were obtained from a girl aged 2 to 10 with multiple sclerosis.

This chain uses TRBV2 with TRBJ2-7; either TRBD1 or TRBD2 may fit D (5 bases each). The length of the CDR3 is 13 residues. The germline gives CDR1 SNHLY, CDR2 FYNNEI. Trimming removed 6 bases at V and 2 bases at J, with 11 bases between. CDR3 nucleotide sequence: TGTGCCAGCAGGGGGGACCAGCCCTACGAGCAGTACTTC. Translated: CASRGDQPYEQYF.

The CDR3 loop reads CSARRETAGDEQFF. In DNA form, the CDR3 reads TGCAGTGCTAGAAGGGAGACAGCCGGGGATGAGCAGTTCTTC. V is TRBV20-1 and J is TRBJ2-1; D assignment may be TRBD1 or TRBD2 (5 bases each). Germline V gene lookup returns CDR1 DFQATT and CDR2 SNEGSKA (reference sequence). V lost 2 bases to trimming and J lost 8 bases, with 16 bases between them. This CDR3 region has 14 residues.

Details on this clonotype: The CDR3 ends on some other residue instead of the conserved phenylalanine or tryptophan, so this is likely a read error. The V gene is TRBV29-1, the J gene TRBJ2-5; 13 nucleotides agree with TRBD2. Germline CDR1 and CDR2: SQVTM and ANQGSEA. With 6 bases clipped from V and 1 base from J, the junction kept 14 bases outside the gene matches. The CDR3 covers 18 residues. Here the CDR3 DNA reads TGCAGCGTCGTATCCGGGACTAGCGGGGATACTACCCAAGAGACCCAGTACTTG. It yields the protein CSVVSGTSGDTTQETQYL.

There are a few counts of this clonotype. The CDR3 reads CASGLGRDTEQFF. CDR3 bases: TGTGCTAGTGGTTTGGGACGGGACACTGAGCAGTTCTTC. The rearrangement uses TRBV12-5 and TRBJ2-1, with D tentatively TRBD1 (6 bases). The CDR3 length is 13 residues. Germline assignment: CDR1 LGHNT and CDR2 FRNRAP. Trimming took 1 base from V and 9 from J, leaving 10 bases between them.

The chain carries TRBV6-5 and TRBJ2-3, with D perhaps assigned TRBD1 or TRBD2 (5 bases each). Trimming shortened V by 5 bases and J by 9 bases, and 9 bases separated the two germline ends. The CDR3 is 11 amino acids. The germline gives CDR1 MNHEY, CDR2 SVGAGI. CDR3 in DNA: TGTGCCAGCAGTCCGGGGCGGACGCAGTATTTT. It encodes CASSPGRTQYF.

This clonotype was picked up a small number of times. The CDR3, as DNA: TGTGCCAGCAGTTTTAGCGGGAGGGCCAACGGGCAGTACTTC. It is translated as CASSFSGRANGQYF. The V call is TRBV12-3 or TRBV12-4, the J call TRBJ2-7, with TRBD2 matching over 11 bases. Trimming at V came to 3 bases and at J to 9 bases, leaving 7 bases not matched to a gene. The CDR3 covers 14 residues.

The chain joins TRBV29-1 to TRBJ2-1, with D perhaps TRBD1 or TRBD2 (5 bases each). This CDR3 is 14 amino acids long. Trimming shortened V by 2 bases and J by 8 bases, and 16 bases separated the two germline ends. Germline-derived CDR1 and CDR2 are SQVTM and ANQGSEA. The CDR3 is CSVETGGERDEQFF. The CDR3 DNA is TGCAGCGTTGAAACAGGTGGGGAGAGGGATGAGCAGTTCTTC.

The chain links TRBV20-1 to TRBJ2-5; tentatively, D is TRBD1 (8 bases). CDR1 DFQATT and CDR2 SNEGSKA come from the germline V gene (reference sequence). V was clipped by 6 bases and J by 9 bases, with 23 bases between them. This CDR3 has 14 residues. The CDR3, as DNA: TGCAGTGCCCCAACAGGGGGGGTTTATCAGCCCCAGTACTTC. It translates to CSAPTGGVYQPQYF.

The V call is TRBV20-1, the J call TRBJ1-5; no clear D. Germline lookup yields CDR1 DFQATT and CDR2 SNEGSKA (reference sequence). The CDR3 totals 15 residues. Between the trimmed V and J ends, which lost 3 bases and 1 base, there was a span of 13 bases. The CDR3: CSASGSSASNQPQHF. The CDR3 DNA reads as TGCAGTGCTAGCGGCTCGTCAGCCAGCAATCAGCCCCAGCATTTT.

The V and J genes are TRBV12-3 or TRBV12-4 and TRBJ2-7; unclear D gene. The end of the DNA aligns better with TRBJ2-5, so the J call may be wrong. This CDR3 is built from 11 residues. The CDR3 DNA follows: TGTGCCAGCAAACATACGGAGACCCAGTACTTC. Translating it yields CASKHTETQYF.

The gene calls are TRBV9 and TRBJ2-2, with TRBD1 identical over 7 bases. CDR1 and CDR2 from the germline V gene are SGDLS and YYNGEE. This CDR3 is 14 amino acids long. Trimming removed 5 bases from V and 5 bases from J; junction bases left unmatched: 6. The CDR3 DNA reads as TGTGCCAGCAGACTGACAGGGCGGACCGGGGAGCTGTTTTTT. Translated, it gives CASRLTGRTGELFF.

This sequence joins TRBV20-1 and TRBJ2-7; 7 nucleotides line up with TRBD1. Germline lookup yields CDR1 DFQATT and CDR2 SNEGSKA (reference sequence). The V gene end was trimmed by 8 bases and the J gene end by 4 bases; junction bases not matched to a gene: 8. CDR3 length: 12 amino acids. CDR3 sequence reads: CSTTGDRYEQYF. Written as DNA, the CDR3 is TGCAGTACTACAGGGGATAGATACGAGCAGTACTTC.

The CDR3, as DNA: TGTGCCAGCAGCTCGCCGGGCAGGGGGCTTGACTATGGCTACACCTTC. It specifies CASSSPGRGLDYGYTF. The chain uses TRBV5-4 and TRBJ1-2, with 8 nucleotides matching TRBD1. This CDR3 region has 16 residues. Germline trimming cut 3 bases from V and 3 bases from J; bases unmatched to any gene: 10. Germline lookup yields CDR1 SGHNT and CDR2 YYREEE (reference sequence).

V usage is TRBV7-9 and J usage is TRBJ2-7; 7 nucleotides line up with TRBD2. The CDR3 runs 15 residues. Germline CDR1 and CDR2: SEHNR and FQNEAQ (reference sequence). The J segment lost 5 bases and the V segment lost 1 base, leaving 8 bases of the junction unmatched. CDR3 nucleotide sequence: TGTGCCAGCAGCTTAGTAGGGGAGGGGTTCCACGAGCAGTACTTC. It specifies CASSLVGEGFHEQYF.

The rearrangement links TRBV6-2 or TRBV6-3 to TRBJ1-1, with D uncertain. There are 16 residues in the CDR3. Germline CDR1 is MNHEY and CDR2 is SVGEGT. V lost 0 bases and J 4 bases, leaving 15 bases between the germline ends. CDR3 sequence: CASSYSVVQVGTEAFF. The CDR3 DNA follows: TGTGCCAGCAGTTACTCGGTGGTCCAGGTCGGCACTGAAGCTTTCTTT.

CDR3 residues: CASSATSGGGTSYNEQFF. DNA of the CDR3: TGTGCCAGCAGCGCGACTAGCGGGGGGGGGACCTCCTACAATGAGCAGTTCTTC. The rearrangement joins TRBV12-3 or TRBV12-4 to TRBJ2-1, with TRBD2 matching over 14 bases. There are 18 residues in the CDR3. The V and J ends lost 6 bases and 0 bases, in that order; junction bases with no gene match: 7.

The V call is TRBV11-2, the J call TRBJ2-1; 10 bases are a match to TRBD2. Trimming took 3 bases from V and 10 from J; bases not matched to a gene: 15. CDR3 length: 17 amino acids. Germline V CDR1 and CDR2: SGHAT, FQNNGV. This CDR3 reads CASSFGSGGARGDEQFF. The CDR3 bases are TGTGCCAGCAGCTTTGGAAGCGGGGGGGCTAGGGGCGACGAGCAGTTCTTC. Combining the CDR3 with reference TRBV11-2 and TRBJ2-1 gives the whole variable domain EAGVAQSPRYKIIEKRQSVAFWCNPISGHATLYWYQQILGQGPKLLIQFQNNGVVDDSQLPKDRFSAERLKGVDSTLKIQPAKLEDSAVYLCASSFGSGGARGDEQFFGPGTRLTVL.

This chain joins TRBV20-1 and TRBJ2-1; the match to TRBD2 covers 10 bases. The CDR3 has 14 amino acids. The trim removed 4 bases at V and 6 bases at J, leaving 6 bases unmatched. Germline-derived CDR1 and CDR2 are DFQATT and SNEGSKA (reference sequence). This chain's CDR3 is CSAIAGGKGNEQFF. The DNA for the CDR3 is TGCAGTGCTATAGCGGGAGGAAAGGGCAATGAGCAGTTCTTC.

The chain couples TRBV7-2 to TRBJ2-3; the D is unclear. Trimming removed 1 base from V and 11 bases from J, with 13 bases in between. Germline CDR1 is SGHTA and CDR2 is FQGNSA. The CDR3 is 13 amino acids. CDR3 in amino acids: CASSLEPHSGQYF. CDR3 nucleotides: TGTGCCAGCAGCTTAGAACCGCATTCGGGGCAGTATTTT.

This clonotype was observed a few times. The V gene is TRBV7-9, the J gene TRBJ2-1; weak D call: TRBD2 (6 bases). CDR3 length: 13 residues. Germline V gene sequence: CDR1 SEHNR, CDR2 FQNEAQ (reference sequence). V was clipped by 5 bases and J by 4 bases, with 9 bases between them. The CDR3 DNA reads TGTGCCAGCAGCACGACTAGTTACAATGAGCAGTTCTTC. It translates to CASSTTSYNEQFF.

The V call is TRBV10-2, the J call TRBJ2-7, with 11 bases matching TRBD1. Trimming took 6 bases from V and 4 from J; bases not matched to a gene: 11. The germline CDR1 and CDR2 sequences are WSHSY and SAAADI. The CDR3 is made up of 16 amino acids. As DNA, the CDR3 is TGCGCCAGCAGGGATACCGGGACAGGGGGTGGTTACGAGCAGTACTTC. Protein sequence: CASRDTGTGGGYEQYF.

The V gene is TRBV4-2, the J gene TRBJ2-1; a weak D match, TRBD2 (5 bases). This CDR3 region has 13 residues. Trimming took 0 bases from V and 5 from J, leaving 5 bases between them. In germline, CDR1 is LGHNA, CDR2 YNFKEQ. The CDR3 region has the DNA TGTGCCAGCAGCCAAGAGGAGGACAATGAGCAGTTCTTC. This codes for CASSQEEDNEQFF.

This sequence joins TRBV30 and TRBJ2-1; TRBD2 aligns across 11 bases. Per germline, CDR1 GTSNPN and CDR2 SVGIG (reference sequence). This CDR3 region has 18 residues. Trimming took 7 bases from V and 8 from J; bases not matched to a gene: 22. The CDR3 loop reads CAYADGRLAGKSIDEQFF. The CDR3, as DNA: TGTGCCTACGCGGACGGGAGACTAGCGGGAAAAAGCATCGATGAGCAGTTCTTC.

The sample holds a few counts of this clonotype. The genes are TRBV2 and TRBJ1-1; no definite D call. The CDR3 totals 13 residues. Germline values: CDR1 SNHLY, CDR2 FYNNEI. V was cut by 2 bases and J by 2 bases, with 6 bases left in between. In DNA form, the CDR3 reads TGTGCCAGCAGTGAATCGGGAAACACTGAAGCTTTCTTT. This codes for CASSESGNTEAFF. The full variable domain, rest sourced from reference TRBV2 and TRBJ1-1, is EPEVTQTPSHQVTQMGQEVILRCVPISNHLYFYWYRQILGQKVEFLVSFYNNEISEKSEIFDDQFSVERPDGSNFTLKIRSTKLEDSAMYFCASSESGNTEAFFGQGTRLTVV.

There are a few counts of this clonotype. CDR3 loop: CASSLEVLDYEQYF. The CDR3 DNA sequence: TGTGCCAGCAGCTTAGAGGTCTTGGACTACGAGCAGTACTTC. This chain uses TRBV7-6 with TRBJ2-7, with D uncertain. This CDR3 is built from 14 residues. CDR1 is SGHVS and CDR2 is FNYEAQ in the germline V gene. Trimming cost V 1 base and J 3 bases, with 10 bases left between them.

The chain uses TRBV5-5 and TRBJ1-2; D is perhaps TRBD1 (6 bases). The CDR3 has 14 amino acids. V was pared by 4 bases and J by 3 bases, with 13 bases between. Looked up from germline, CDR1 is SGHKS and CDR2 is YYEKEE (reference sequence). CDR3 DNA: TGTGCCAGCAGCGCGGGGGCAGGGGACTATGGCTACACCTTC. This codes for CASSAGAGDYGYTF.

The chain couples TRBV6-5 to TRBJ1-2; TRBD1 is a possible D gene (5 bases). Trimming took off 4 bases at V and 4 bases at J, with 22 bases between the two ends. Germline V gives CDR1 MNHEY, CDR2 SVGAGI. The CDR3 length is 17 residues. The DNA for the CDR3 is TGTGCCAGCAGTTCCCAGGGCCAGCCCTCGTTGAGCTATGGCTACACCTTC. Protein: CASSSQGQPSLSYGYTF.

This clonotype was counted a few times. The gene calls are TRBV10-3 and TRBJ2-3; D unresolved. This CDR3 is built from 13 residues. Trimming pared 0 bases from V and 6 bases from J, leaving 7 bases between. The germline V gene has CDR1 ENHRY and CDR2 SYGVKD. In nucleotides, the CDR3 is TGTGCCATCAGTGAGTCAGTGGATGATACGCAGTATTTT. Amino acids: CAISESVDDTQYF.

The rearrangement uses TRBV20-1 and TRBJ1-5, with a possible D match to TRBD1 (5 bases). The CDR3 has 15 residues. The germline V gene encodes CDR1 DFQATT and CDR2 SNEGSKA (reference sequence). Trimming pared 3 bases from V and 2 bases from J, leaving 14 bases between. CDR3 residues: CSASRRRGGNQPQHF. The CDR3 DNA sequence: TGCAGTGCTAGTAGGAGGAGAGGGGGCAATCAGCCCCAGCATTTT.

The genes are TRBV12-3 or TRBV12-4 and TRBJ2-5; D may be TRBD1 (6 bases). The V end was cut by 6 bases, the J end by 2 bases, with 10 bases between. This CDR3 has 13 residues. The CDR3 sequence: CASRLDSQETQYF. CDR3 coding DNA: TGTGCCAGCAGATTGGACAGTCAAGAGACCCAGTACTTC.